These 27 T cell receptor beta chains came from one sample sequenced in a study of CD8+ T cells in alopecia areata. Once RNA had been extracted, it was reverse transcribed into cDNA to act as the sequencing template. This table comes from immunoSEQ multiplex PCR, and its TCRdb copy is limited to in-frame clones, with some not included. The sample shows roughly 97,000 clones, 41% of them seen only once. The specimen sequenced was CD4+ T cells sorted from blood. The receptors originated from a human donor with alopecia areata.

A note on this clone: Other DNA sequences in the same sample also yield this CDR3. The rearrangement joins TRBV28 to TRBJ2-1, with D perhaps being TRBD1 or TRBD2 (5 bases each). Germline CDR1 reads MDHEN; CDR2 reads SYDVKM. CDR3 length: 12 residues. Deletions cut 1 base from V and 8 bases from J, with 6 bases between. CDR3 region: CASSLLGDEQFF. The CDR3 DNA follows: TGTGCCAGCAGTTTATTGGGGGATGAGCAGTTCTTC.

The chain couples TRBV5-4 to TRBJ1-6; 7 bases are shared with TRBD1. CDR3 length: 15 residues. J gave up 5 bases and V 3 bases, and 5 bases lay outside the gene matches. CDR1 and CDR2 (germline): SGHNT, YYREEE (reference sequence). As DNA, the CDR3 is TGTGCCAGCAGCTGGAAGGGACAGCATAATTCACCCCTCCACTTT. Translation gives CASSWKGQHNSPLHF.

The chain joins TRBV4-3 to TRBJ2-3, with a possible D match to TRBD2 (6 bases). This CDR3 spans 15 amino acids. Germline CDR1 LGHNA, CDR2 YSLEER. Trimming stripped 0 bases from V and 0 bases from J, with 7 bases between. The CDR3 bases are TGCGCCAGCAGCCAAGAGACTAGGAGCACAGATACGCAGTATTTT. This sequence encodes CASSQETRSTDTQYF.

This clone was detected ten times or more. The rearrangement uses TRBV7-2 and TRBJ1-5, with unresolved D. CDR1 is SGHTA, CDR2 FQGNSA, per germline. The V gene lost 2 bases and the J gene lost 7 bases, with 15 bases spanning the gap. The CDR3 spans 15 residues. The CDR3 sequence: CASSLFGAGDQPQHF. CDR3 bases: TGTGCCAGCAGCTTATTCGGTGCCGGCGACCAGCCCCAGCATTTT.

This sequence joins TRBV13 and TRBJ2-7, with 7 bases lining up with TRBD1. Germline assignment: CDR1 PRHDT and CDR2 FYEKMQ (reference sequence). CDR3 length equals 14 residues. Germline trimming cut 2 bases from V and 2 bases from J; bases unmatched to any gene: 3. Written as DNA, the CDR3 is TGTGCCAGCAGCTTACAGGGGGTCCCCTACGAGCAGTACTTC. Translating it yields CASSLQGVPYEQYF.

The V gene is TRBV30, the J gene TRBJ1-2, with a weak D call TRBD1 (6 bases). The V gene lost 8 bases and the J gene lost 0 bases, with 16 bases spanning the gap. Germline CDR1 and CDR2: GTSNPN and SVGIG (reference sequence). CDR3 length equals 14 residues. CDR3 region: CASYRRGANYGYTF. The CDR3 DNA is TGTGCCAGTTATCGCAGGGGAGCTAACTATGGCTACACCTTC.

This clone was detected a few times. The chain recombines TRBV5-6 with TRBJ2-4; no firm D call. V dropped 2 bases and J dropped 3 bases, with 9 bases sitting between them. There are 14 residues in the CDR3. The germline V gene encodes CDR1 SGHDT and CDR2 YYEEEE. This CDR3 is CASSFEVSKNIQYF. The DNA for the CDR3 is TGTGCCAGCAGCTTCGAGGTGAGCAAAAACATTCAGTACTTC. Variable domain in full (rest from reference TRBV5-6 and TRBJ2-4): DAGVTQSPTHLIKTRGQQVTLRCSPKSGHDTVSWYQQALGQGPQFIFQYYEEEERQRGNFPDRFSGHQFPNYSSELNVNALLLGDSALYLCASSFEVSKNIQYFGAGTRLSVL.

This chain uses TRBV29-1 with TRBJ2-2; tentatively, D is TRBD1 (5 bases). Trimming removed 6 bases from V and 0 bases from J, with 11 bases in between. The CDR3 contains 14 residues. The germline gives CDR1 SQVTM, CDR2 ANQGSEA. The CDR3 sequence is CSVPRETNTGELFF. The CDR3 DNA reads as TGCAGCGTCCCCAGGGAAACGAACACCGGGGAGCTGTTTTTT.

This clone came up a few times. V usage is TRBV30 and J usage is TRBJ2-1; D might be TRBD2 (5 bases). The CDR3 is 13 residues long. Germline V gene lookup returns CDR1 GTSNPN and CDR2 SVGIG (reference sequence). The V end lost 4 bases, the J end lost 0 bases, and 7 bases lay between the germline ends. The CDR3 loop is CAWMRASYNEQFF. The CDR3 region has the DNA TGTGCCTGGATGAGGGCCTCCTACAATGAGCAGTTCTTC.

The chain couples TRBV27 to TRBJ2-7; tentatively, D is TRBD1 (7 bases). The CDR3 has 13 amino acids. The V gene lost 5 bases and the J gene lost 7 bases, with 15 bases spanning the gap. Germline loops: CDR1 MNHEY, CDR2 SMNVEV (reference sequence). The CDR3 loop reads CASSHLQGGEQYF. Here the CDR3 DNA reads TGTGCCAGCAGTCACCTCCAGGGGGGAGAGCAGTACTTC.

The J gene is TRBJ1-5, the V gene TRBV6-1; D gene unclear. The CDR3 totals 14 residues. Trimming took 3 bases from V and 3 from J, leaving 9 bases between them. Germline V lookup: CDR1 MNHNS, CDR2 SASEGT. DNA for the CDR3: TGTGCCAGCAGTGAGAATCGGAACAATCAGCCCCAGCATTTT. Its protein product is CASSENRNNQPQHF.

V is TRBV9 and J is TRBJ1-3; D is unclear. The V gene's germline CDR1 is SGDLS and CDR2 YYNGEE. Trimming removed 4 bases from V and 0 bases from J, with 20 bases in between. The CDR3 spans 18 residues. The CDR3, as DNA: TGTGCCAGCAGCACACAATCACGGGCACAAATCTCTGGAAACACCATATATTTT. Protein sequence: CASSTQSRAQISGNTIYF. Based on the CDR3 plus reference TRBV9 and TRBJ1-3, the full variable domain is DSGVTQTPKHLITATGQRVTLRCSPRSGDLSVYWYQQSLDQGLQFLIQYYNGEERAKGNILERFSAQQFPDLHSELNLSSLELGDSALYFCASSTQSRAQISGNTIYFGEGSWLTVV.

This chain uses TRBV5-4 with TRBJ2-7, with 13 bases lining up with TRBD2. Germline V lookup: CDR1 SGHNT, CDR2 YYREEE (reference sequence). There are 19 residues in the CDR3. V lost 3 bases and J lost 0; bases outside the gene matches: 12. DNA of the CDR3: TGTGCCAGCAGCTCAATACAGGGGACTAGCGGGATCAACTCCTACGAGCAGTACTTC. This codes for CASSSIQGTSGINSYEQYF. Full variable domain (missing parts from reference TRBV5-4 and TRBJ2-7): ETGVTQSPTHLIKTRGQQVTLRCSSQSGHNTVSWYQQALGQGPQFIFQYYREEENGRGNFPPRFSGLQFPNYSSELNVNALELDDSALYLCASSSIQGTSGINSYEQYFGPGTRLTVT.

This chain connects TRBV19 to TRBJ2-7; D uncertain. V gave up 5 bases and J gave up 3 bases, with 14 bases separating them. CDR3 length: 14 residues. Per the germline V gene, CDR1 is LNHDA and CDR2 is SQIVND (reference sequence). CDR3 nucleotide sequence: TGTGCCAGTAGTTCCCAAGAACGAATCTACGAGCAGTACTTC. Encoded protein: CASSSQERIYEQYF.

This clone was counted only a few times. The rearrangement joins TRBV27 to TRBJ2-7; 12 nucleotides align to TRBD2. Germline V lookup: CDR1 MNHEY, CDR2 SMNVEV (reference sequence). The CDR3 consists of 15 residues. V shed 2 bases and J 6 bases; nucleotides not matched to a gene: 5. CDR3 protein: CASSLRLAGVVEQYF. The CDR3 DNA sequence: TGTGCCAGCAGTTTAAGACTAGCGGGAGTTGTCGAGCAGTACTTC.

In this sample, this clone turned up a few times. The V and J genes are TRBV7-2 and TRBJ2-1; D not resolved. The ends were cut back, 0 bases at V and 4 bases at J, with 10 bases in the middle. CDR1 is SGHTA and CDR2 is FQGNSA in the germline V gene. CDR3 length: 15 residues. The CDR3 loop reads CASSLAVGPYNEQFF. In nucleotides, the CDR3 is TGTGCCAGCAGCTTAGCTGTTGGCCCGTACAATGAGCAGTTCTTC. The full variable domain, rest sourced from reference TRBV7-2 and TRBJ2-1, is GAGVSQSPSNKVTEKGKDVELRCDPISGHTALYWYRQSLGQGLEFLIYFQGNSAPDKSGLPSDRFSAERTGGSVSTLTIQRTQQEDSAVYLCASSLAVGPYNEQFFGPGTRLTVL.

The V call is TRBV5-6, the J call TRBJ1-2, with D unresolved. Germline-derived CDR1 and CDR2 are SGHDT and YYEEEE. V lost 4 bases to trimming and J lost 6 bases, with 13 bases between them. The CDR3 has 13 residues. The CDR3, as DNA: TGTGCCAGCAGCCAAATACACGTCGATGGCTACACCTTC. It encodes CASSQIHVDGYTF.

The chain recombines TRBV29-1 with TRBJ2-5; unclear D gene. V shed 4 bases and J shed 3 bases, with 12 bases lying between them. This CDR3 spans 13 amino acids. Looked up from germline, CDR1 is SQVTM and CDR2 is ANQGSEA. The CDR3 protein is CSVGEGAKETQYF. CDR3 DNA: TGCAGCGTTGGAGAAGGAGCTAAAGAGACCCAGTACTTC.

The chain couples TRBV4-1 to TRBJ2-2; D may correspond to TRBD1 or TRBD2 (5 bases each). The germline V gene has CDR1 MGHRA and CDR2 YSYEKL. Trimming removed 3 bases at V and 0 bases at J, with 14 bases between. CDR3 size: 17 residues. This CDR3 reads CASSHPPGRTNTGELFF. CDR3 in DNA: TGCGCCAGCAGCCATCCTCCGGGACGAACGAACACCGGGGAGCTGTTTTTT.

The chain links TRBV18 to TRBJ2-1, with TRBD1 matching over 7 bases. The germline V gene encodes CDR1 KGHSH and CDR2 LQKENI. This CDR3 is 15 amino acids long. After removal of 3 bases from V and 6 bases from J, the junction contained 8 bases not matched to a gene. The CDR3 DNA sequence: TGTGCCAGCTCACCCTCGACCGACAGGGCCAATGAGCAGTTCTTC. Translating gives CASSPSTDRANEQFF.

There are a few counts of this clone. J is TRBJ2-7 and V is TRBV18; perhaps TRBD2 as D (6 bases). Trimming left V 4 bases short and J 6 bases short, with 7 bases between. The length of the CDR3 is 11 residues. CDR1 is KGHSH and CDR2 is LQKENI in the germline V gene. In nucleotides, the CDR3 is TGTGCCAGCTCACGGGGGGTCGAGCAGTACTTC. Protein: CASSRGVEQYF.

This chain connects TRBV9 to TRBJ2-3; 8 bases match TRBD2. Germline V lookup: CDR1 SGDLS, CDR2 YYNGEE. V was clipped by 4 bases and J by 2 bases; unmatched bases: 18. The CDR3 loop spans 19 amino acids. The CDR3 is CASSSTNFGGGLHTDTQYF. The CDR3 DNA reads as TGTGCCAGCAGCTCCACCAACTTCGGGGGGGGACTACACACAGATACGCAGTATTTT.

This clone was seen more than once but under ten times. V is TRBV7-2 and J is TRBJ2-1; unclear D gene. CDR3 length: 13 residues. The germline V and J ends were trimmed by 1 base and 7 bases, with 8 bases remaining between them. Germline CDR1 SGHTA, CDR2 FQGNSA. CDR3 DNA sequence: TGTGCCAGCAGCTTAGTGGTTAGGAATGAGCAGTTCTTC. It translates to CASSLVVRNEQFF.

This clone has more than one count but fewer than ten. V is TRBV19 and J is TRBJ1-2, with D possibly being TRBD1 (5 bases). The CDR3 extends over 15 amino acids. V lost 6 bases and J 1 base, leaving 15 bases between the germline ends. The V gene's germline CDR1 is LNHDA and CDR2 SQIVND (reference sequence). CDR3 sequence: CASRSVGGSNYGYTF. Here the CDR3 DNA reads TGTGCCAGTAGGTCTGTTGGGGGGAGTAACTATGGCTACACCTTC.

The CDR3 DNA follows: TGCGCCAGCAGCTCGGGCGGACTAGCGGGAGTGTCTGAGACCCAGTACTTC. Translation: CASSSGGLAGVSETQYF. The gene calls are TRBV5-1 and TRBJ2-5, with 13 bases fitting TRBD2. The CDR3 is made up of 17 amino acids. Germline V gives CDR1 SGHRS, CDR2 YFSETQ. J was trimmed by 5 bases and V by 3 bases; bases with no gene match: 10.

The chain is built from TRBV7-2 and TRBJ2-1; D unresolved. Per the germline V gene, CDR1 is SGHTA and CDR2 is FQGNSA. The CDR3 has 12 amino acids. The V end was cut by 3 bases, the J end by 7 bases, with 7 bases between. The CDR3 bases are TGTGCCAGCAGCTTTGCCGGAAATGAGCAGTTCTTC. Translating it yields CASSFAGNEQFF.

J is TRBJ1-2 and V is TRBV30; the match to TRBD1 covers 8 bases. CDR3 length: 11 residues. Germline trimming cut 4 bases from V and 6 bases from J; bases unmatched to any gene: 1. The germline V gene has CDR1 GTSNPN and CDR2 SVGIG (reference sequence). The CDR3 protein is CAWTGGHGYTF. The CDR3 DNA sequence: TGTGCCTGGACAGGGGGCCATGGCTACACCTTC.